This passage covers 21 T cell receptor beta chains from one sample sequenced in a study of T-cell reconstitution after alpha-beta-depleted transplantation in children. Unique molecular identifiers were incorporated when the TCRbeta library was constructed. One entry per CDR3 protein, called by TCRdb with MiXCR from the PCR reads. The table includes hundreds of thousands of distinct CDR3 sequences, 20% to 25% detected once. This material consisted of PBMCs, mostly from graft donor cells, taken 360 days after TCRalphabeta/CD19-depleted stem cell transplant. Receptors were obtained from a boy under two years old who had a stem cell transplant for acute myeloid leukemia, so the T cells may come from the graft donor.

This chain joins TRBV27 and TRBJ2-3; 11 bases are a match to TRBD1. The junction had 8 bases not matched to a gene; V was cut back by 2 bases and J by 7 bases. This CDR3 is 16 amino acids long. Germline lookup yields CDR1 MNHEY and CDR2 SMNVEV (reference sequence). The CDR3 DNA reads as TGTGCCAGCAGTTTAACTTGGACAGGGGGCGGTCATACGCAGTATTTT. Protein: CASSLTWTGGGHTQYF.

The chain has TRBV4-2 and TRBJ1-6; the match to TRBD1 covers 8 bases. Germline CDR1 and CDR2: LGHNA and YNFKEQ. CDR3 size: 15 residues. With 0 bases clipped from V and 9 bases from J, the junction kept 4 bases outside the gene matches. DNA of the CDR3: TGTGCCAGCAGCCAAGAATTCAGGGGGCGTTCACCCCTCCACTTT. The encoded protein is CASSQEFRGRSPLHF.

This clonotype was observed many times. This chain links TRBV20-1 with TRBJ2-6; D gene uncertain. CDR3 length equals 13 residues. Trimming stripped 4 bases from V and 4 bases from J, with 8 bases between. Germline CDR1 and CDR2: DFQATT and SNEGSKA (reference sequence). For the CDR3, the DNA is TGCAGTGCTAAAACCGTAGGGGCCAACGTCCTGACTTTC. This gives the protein CSAKTVGANVLTF.

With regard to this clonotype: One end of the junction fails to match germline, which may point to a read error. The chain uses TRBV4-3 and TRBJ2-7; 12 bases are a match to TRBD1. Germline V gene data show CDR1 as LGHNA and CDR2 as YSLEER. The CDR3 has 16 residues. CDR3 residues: CASSQDRGQGAYEQHF. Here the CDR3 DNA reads TGCGCCAGCAGCCAAGATAGGGGACAGGGGGCTTACGAGCAGCACTTC.

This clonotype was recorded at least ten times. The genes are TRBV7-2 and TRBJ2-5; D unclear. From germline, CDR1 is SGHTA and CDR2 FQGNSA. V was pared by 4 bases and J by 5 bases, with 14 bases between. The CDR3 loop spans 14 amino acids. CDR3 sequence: CASSSPRIGETQYF. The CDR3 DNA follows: TGTGCCAGCAGCTCCCCTAGAATTGGGGAGACCCAGTACTTC.

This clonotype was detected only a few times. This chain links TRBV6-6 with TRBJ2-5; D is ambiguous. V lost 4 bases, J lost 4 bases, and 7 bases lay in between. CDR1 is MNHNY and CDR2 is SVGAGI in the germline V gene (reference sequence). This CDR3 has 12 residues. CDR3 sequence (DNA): TGTGCCAGCAGTTTTAACGGAGAGACCCAGTACTTC. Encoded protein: CASSFNGETQYF.

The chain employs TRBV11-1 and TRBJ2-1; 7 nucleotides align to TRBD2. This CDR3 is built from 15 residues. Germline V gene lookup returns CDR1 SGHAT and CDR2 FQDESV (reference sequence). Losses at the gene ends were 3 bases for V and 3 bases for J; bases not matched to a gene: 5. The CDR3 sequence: CASSLGGLIYNEQFF. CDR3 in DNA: TGTGCCAGCAGCTTGGGGGGGTTAATCTACAATGAGCAGTTCTTC.

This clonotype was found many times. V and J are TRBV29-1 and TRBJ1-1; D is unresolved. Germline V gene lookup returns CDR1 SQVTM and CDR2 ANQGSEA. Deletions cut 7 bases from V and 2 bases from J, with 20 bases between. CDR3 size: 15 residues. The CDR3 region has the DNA TGCAGCGCCGCCATCCTGACCCAGCTAAACACTGAAGCTTTCTTT. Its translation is CSAAILTQLNTEAFF.

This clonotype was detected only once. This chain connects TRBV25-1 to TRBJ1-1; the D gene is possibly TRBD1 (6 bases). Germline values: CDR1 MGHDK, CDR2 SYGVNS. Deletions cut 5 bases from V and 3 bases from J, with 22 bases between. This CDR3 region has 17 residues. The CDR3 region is CASSNHDTGRFDTEAFF. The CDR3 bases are TGTGCCAGCAGTAATCACGACACAGGGCGCTTCGACACTGAAGCTTTCTTT.

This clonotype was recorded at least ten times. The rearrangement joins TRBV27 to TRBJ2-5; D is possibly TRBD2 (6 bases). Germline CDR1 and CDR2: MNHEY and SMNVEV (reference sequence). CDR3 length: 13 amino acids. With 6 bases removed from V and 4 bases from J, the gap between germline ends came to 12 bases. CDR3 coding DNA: TGTGCCAGCAGACTAGCAAGAGCAGAGACCCAGTACTTC. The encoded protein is CASRLARAETQYF.

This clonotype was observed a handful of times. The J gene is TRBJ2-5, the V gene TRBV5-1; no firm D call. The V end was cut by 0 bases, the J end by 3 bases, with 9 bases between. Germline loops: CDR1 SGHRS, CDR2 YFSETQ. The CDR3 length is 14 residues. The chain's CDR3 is CASSLGHYEETQYF. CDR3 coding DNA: TGCGCCAGCAGCTTGGGACACTACGAAGAGACCCAGTACTTC.

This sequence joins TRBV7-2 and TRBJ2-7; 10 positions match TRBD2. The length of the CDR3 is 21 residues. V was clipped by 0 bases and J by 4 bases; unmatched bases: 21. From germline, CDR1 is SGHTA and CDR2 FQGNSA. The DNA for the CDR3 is TGTGCCAGCAGCTTAGCGCTTTGGCTAGCGGGAGAAGACCCCAAGGCTTACGAGCAGTACTTC. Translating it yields CASSLALWLAGEDPKAYEQYF.

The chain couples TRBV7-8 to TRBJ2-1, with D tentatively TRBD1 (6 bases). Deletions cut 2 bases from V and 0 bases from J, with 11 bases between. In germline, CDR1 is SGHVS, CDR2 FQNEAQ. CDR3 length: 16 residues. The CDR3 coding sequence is TGTGCCAGCAGCTTATGGACAGATAGCTCCTACAATGAGCAGTTCTTC. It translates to CASSLWTDSSYNEQFF.

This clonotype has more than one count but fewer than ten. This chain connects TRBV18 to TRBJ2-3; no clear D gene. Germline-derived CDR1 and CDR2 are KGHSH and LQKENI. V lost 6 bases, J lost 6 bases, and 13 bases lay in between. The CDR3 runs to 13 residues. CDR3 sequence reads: CASSLRPQDTQYF. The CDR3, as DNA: TGTGCCAGCTCCCTCCGGCCACAGGATACGCAGTATTTT.

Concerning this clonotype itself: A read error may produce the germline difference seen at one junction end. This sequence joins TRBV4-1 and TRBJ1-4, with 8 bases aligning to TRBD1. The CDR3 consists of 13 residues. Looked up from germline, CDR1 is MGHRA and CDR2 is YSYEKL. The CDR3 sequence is CASSQVQWQGATF. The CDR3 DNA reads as TGCGCCAGCAGCCAAGTTCAATGGCAGGGGGCGACTTTT.

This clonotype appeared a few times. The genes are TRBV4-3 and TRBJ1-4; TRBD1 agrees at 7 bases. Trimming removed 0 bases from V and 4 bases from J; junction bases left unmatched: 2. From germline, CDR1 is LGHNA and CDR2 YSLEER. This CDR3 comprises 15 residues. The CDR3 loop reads CASSQERQGNEKLFF. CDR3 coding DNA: TGCGCCAGCAGCCAAGAAAGACAGGGTAATGAAAAACTGTTTTTT.

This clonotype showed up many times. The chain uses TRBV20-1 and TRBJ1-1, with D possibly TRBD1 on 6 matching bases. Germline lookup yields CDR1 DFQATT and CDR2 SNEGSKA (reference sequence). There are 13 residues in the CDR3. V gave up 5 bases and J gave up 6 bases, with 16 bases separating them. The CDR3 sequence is CSADDDGTPEAFF. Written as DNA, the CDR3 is TGCAGTGCTGATGATGATGGGACACCTGAAGCTTTCTTT.

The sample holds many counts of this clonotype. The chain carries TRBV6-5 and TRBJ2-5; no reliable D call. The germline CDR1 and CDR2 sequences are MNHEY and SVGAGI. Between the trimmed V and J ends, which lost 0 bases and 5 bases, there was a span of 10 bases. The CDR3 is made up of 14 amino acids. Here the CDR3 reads CASSYSGIGETQYF. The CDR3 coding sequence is TGTGCCAGCAGTTACTCCGGCATTGGGGAGACCCAGTACTTC.

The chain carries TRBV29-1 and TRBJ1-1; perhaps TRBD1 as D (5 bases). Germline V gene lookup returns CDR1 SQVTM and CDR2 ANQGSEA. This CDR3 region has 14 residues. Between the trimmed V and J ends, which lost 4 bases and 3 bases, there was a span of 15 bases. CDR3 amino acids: CSVVPGPGHTEAFF. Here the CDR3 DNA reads TGCAGCGTTGTTCCGGGGCCGGGACACACTGAAGCTTTCTTT.

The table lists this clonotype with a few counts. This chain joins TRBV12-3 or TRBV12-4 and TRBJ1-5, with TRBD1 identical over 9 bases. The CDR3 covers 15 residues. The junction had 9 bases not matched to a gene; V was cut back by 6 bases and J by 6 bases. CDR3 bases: TGTGCCAGCAGATCCGGACAGGGGACAAGTCAGCCCCAGCATTTT. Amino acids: CASRSGQGTSQPQHF.

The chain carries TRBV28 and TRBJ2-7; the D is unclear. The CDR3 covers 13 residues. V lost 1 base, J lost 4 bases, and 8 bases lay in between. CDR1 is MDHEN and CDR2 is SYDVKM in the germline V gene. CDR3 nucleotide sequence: TGTGCCAGCAGTTTATTAGCAGGATACGAGCAGTACTTC. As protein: CASSLLAGYEQYF.